The 2 T cell receptor beta chains presented below share a single source sample, sequenced in a study of cytotoxic CD8 clonotypes in ibrutinib-treated CLL. Assay: immunoSEQ multiplex PCR; the TCRdb copy retains only in-frame clones and omits some. The repertoire holds 15,000 or so clones, with around two thirds as singletons. The sequenced sample was PBMCs, obtained after 12 months of ibrutinib treatment. The receptors stem from a human donor with chronic lymphocytic leukemia.

The J gene is TRBJ2-5, the V gene TRBV5-1; 8 positions agree with TRBD1. This CDR3 contains 14 residues. From germline, CDR1 is SGHRS and CDR2 YFSETQ. The V gene end was trimmed by 4 bases and the J gene end by 5 bases; junction bases not matched to a gene: 7. Written as DNA, the CDR3 is TGCGCCAGCAGCCGACAGGGGAACGGGGAGACCCAGTACTTC. Encoded protein: CASSRQGNGETQYF.

This chain connects TRBV30 to TRBJ2-3; D tentatively fits TRBD1 or TRBD2 (5 bases each). Trimming took 2 bases from V and 4 from J, leaving 7 bases between them. Germline V gene data show CDR1 as GTSNPN and CDR2 as SVGIG (reference sequence). The length of the CDR3 is 12 residues. In DNA form, the CDR3 reads TGTGCCTGGAGTAGAGGGGCAGATACGCAGTATTTT. Residues: CAWSRGADTQYF. The whole variable domain, remainder taken from reference TRBV30 and TRBJ2-3, is SQTIHQWPATLVQPVGSPLSLECTVEGTSNPNLYWYRQAAGRGLQLLFYSVGIGQISSEVPQNLSASRPQDRQFILSSKKLLLSDSGFYLCAWSRGADTQYFGPGTRLTVL.